These 16 T cell receptor beta chains share one sample of origin, sequenced in a study of blood T cell repertoires in COVID-19. Some clones are missing from TCRdb's copy, which holds only in-frame ones; the method was immunoSEQ multiplex PCR. The sample yields more than 300,000 clones, around 90% seen once. The specimen was PBMCs or T cells enriched from blood (not recorded which). The receptor source for this set is a woman younger than 35 who had recovered from COVID-19.

Here the CDR3 reads CASSLTGGKVYNEQFF. In DNA form, the CDR3 reads TGTGCCAGCAGTTTGACAGGGGGCAAGGTCTACAATGAGCAGTTCTTC. The rearrangement joins TRBV14 to TRBJ2-1; 10 positions agree with TRBD1. The germline V gene has CDR1 SGHDN and CDR2 FVKESK. The CDR3 totals 16 residues. Germline trimming cut 6 bases from V and 3 bases from J; bases unmatched to any gene: 8.

The chain combines TRBV5-1 with TRBJ1-4; D is unclear. Germline V gene lookup returns CDR1 SGHRS and CDR2 YFSETQ. Deletions cut 1 base from V and 2 bases from J, with 9 bases between. This CDR3 has 15 amino acids. The CDR3 DNA is TGCGCCAGCAGCTTGAATGGCGGTACTAATGAAAAACTGTTTTTT. This gives the protein CASSLNGGTNEKLFF.

The rearrangement uses TRBV9 and TRBJ2-1, with 12 nucleotides matching TRBD1. J was trimmed by 7 bases and V by 3 bases; bases with no gene match: 5. The CDR3 has 15 amino acids. In germline, CDR1 is SGDLS, CDR2 YYNGEE. The CDR3 sequence: CASSEGTGGGNEQFF. CDR3 nucleotides: TGTGCCAGCAGCGAGGGGACAGGGGGCGGGAATGAGCAGTTCTTC.

V and J are TRBV5-1 and TRBJ2-5; TRBD2 matches 7 bases. The CDR3 is made up of 15 amino acids. V was clipped by 4 bases and J by 4 bases; unmatched bases: 10. Looked up from germline, CDR1 is SGHRS and CDR2 is YFSETQ. The DNA for the CDR3 is TGCGCCAGCAGCCCCGGACTAGGGCGAGGAGAGACCCAGTACTTC. Protein: CASSPGLGRGETQYF. Filled out from reference TRBV5-1 and TRBJ2-5, the complete variable domain reads KAGVTQTPRYLIKTRGQQVTLSCSPISGHRSVSWYQQTPGQGLQFLFEYFSETQRNKGNFPGRFSGRQFSNSRSEMNVSTLELGDSALYLCASSPGLGRGETQYFGPGTRLLVL.

The chain links TRBV3-1 (or the pseudogene TRBV3-2) to TRBJ1-1; tentative D call: TRBD1 (5 bases). The germline V and J ends were trimmed by 1 base and 6 bases, with 9 bases remaining between them. The CDR3 loop spans 13 amino acids. Germline CDR1 and CDR2: LGHDT and YNNKEL (reference sequence). As DNA, the CDR3 is TGTGCCAGCAGCCAAGGTTTGGGGCCTGAAGCTTTCTTT. As protein: CASSQGLGPEAFF.

This clone was seen just once. The chain recombines TRBV5-4 with TRBJ1-4; TRBD1 agrees at 10 bases. The trim removed 3 bases at V and 5 bases at J, leaving 4 bases unmatched. This CDR3 has 15 residues. Germline V gives CDR1 SGHNT, CDR2 YYREEE (reference sequence). The CDR3 here is CASSSDRGRNEKLFF. The CDR3 nucleotides read TGTGCCAGCAGCTCAGACAGGGGGCGGAATGAAAAACTGTTTTTT.

This clone appeared once. The V gene is TRBV2, the J gene TRBJ2-7; 8 nucleotides align to TRBD2. Germline CDR1 SNHLY, CDR2 FYNNEI. V dropped 7 bases and J dropped 5; count of bases not matched to a gene: 16. The CDR3 is 16 residues long. CDR3 bases: TGTGCCAGCATCGCACCCCTGGGACTAGTAAGGCACGAGCAGTACTTC. Amino acids: CASIAPLGLVRHEQYF.

The chain is built from TRBV12-5 and TRBJ1-1, with D possibly being TRBD1 (5 bases). With 1 base removed from V and 0 bases from J, the gap between germline ends came to 6 bases. CDR3 length: 14 residues. CDR1 LGHNT and CDR2 FRNRAP come from the germline V gene. The CDR3 sequence is CASGLEGMNTEAFF. Written as DNA, the CDR3 is TGTGCTAGTGGTTTGGAGGGGATGAACACTGAAGCTTTCTTT.

V gene TRBV27 combines with J gene TRBJ2-3, with D perhaps TRBD1 (6 bases). V was pared by 0 bases and J by 3 bases, with 10 bases between. The CDR3 is made up of 15 amino acids. Germline CDR1 MNHEY, CDR2 SMNVEV (reference sequence). The CDR3 DNA is TGTGCCAGCAGTTTATCGATCAGGGGTACAGATACGCAGTATTTT. Encoded protein: CASSLSIRGTDTQYF.

The CDR3: CASSHTSGVADTQYF. In DNA form, the CDR3 reads TGTGCCAGCAGCCACACTAGCGGGGTTGCAGATACGCAGTATTTT. The chain has TRBV6-2 or TRBV6-3 and TRBJ2-3; 10 nucleotides align to TRBD2. V shed 6 bases, J shed 4 bases, and the junction held 7 bases outside the gene matches. Germline assignment: CDR1 MNHEY and CDR2 SVGEGT. The CDR3 covers 15 residues.

V is TRBV6-5 and J is TRBJ1-5, with 12 bases identical to TRBD1. In germline, CDR1 is MNHEY, CDR2 SVGAGI. The CDR3 has 14 amino acids. V was clipped by 4 bases and J by 5 bases; unmatched bases: 0. CDR3 protein: CASSWDRGHQPQHF. CDR3 sequence (DNA): TGTGCCAGCAGTTGGGACAGGGGGCATCAGCCCCAGCATTTT.

The chain carries TRBV19 and TRBJ2-7; D is undetermined. The V gene's germline CDR1 is LNHDA and CDR2 SQIVND (reference sequence). The CDR3 is 14 amino acids. V lost 5 bases to trimming and J lost 2 bases, with 13 bases between them. The CDR3: CASSPPRGPYEQYF. The CDR3 coding sequence is TGTGCCAGTAGTCCCCCTCGAGGTCCCTACGAGCAGTACTTC.

This sequence joins TRBV10-3 and TRBJ1-2; weak D call: TRBD1 (6 bases). Trimming removed 2 bases from V and 3 bases from J, with 10 bases in between. Germline CDR1 and CDR2: ENHRY and SYGVKD. The CDR3 covers 14 residues. This CDR3 reads CAISEAGQHYGYTF. CDR3 DNA: TGTGCCATCAGTGAGGCCGGACAGCACTATGGCTACACCTTC.

The rearrangement joins TRBV6-5 to TRBJ2-3; a weak D match, TRBD2 (6 bases). CDR1 and CDR2 from the germline V gene are MNHEY and SVGAGI. The germline V and J ends were trimmed by 3 bases and 0 bases, with 13 bases remaining between them. CDR3 size: 16 residues. The CDR3 reads CASSYDGSGSTDTQYF. CDR3 in DNA: TGTGCCAGCAGTTATGATGGGAGCGGGAGCACAGATACGCAGTATTTT.

The chain has TRBV7-4 and TRBJ2-2, with D perhaps TRBD1 (5 bases). The CDR3 loop spans 15 amino acids. V dropped 5 bases and J dropped 1 base, with 11 bases sitting between them. The germline gives CDR1 SGHVT, CDR2 SQSDAQ. The CDR3 reads CASSPLGQNTGELFF. The CDR3 DNA reads TGTGCCAGCAGCCCTCTCGGACAGAACACCGGGGAGCTGTTTTTT.

This clone turned up a few times. The chain uses TRBV28 and TRBJ2-1; D is possibly TRBD1 (7 bases). Germline CDR1 is MDHEN and CDR2 is SYDVKM. This CDR3 is 17 amino acids long. Trimming took off 5 bases at V and 7 bases at J, with 24 bases between the two ends. In nucleotides, the CDR3 is TGTGCCAGCAGTACAGGGGAGGCCCCTTCCGGACGGAATGAGCAGTTCTTC. This sequence encodes CASSTGEAPSGRNEQFF.